A single TCR beta chain is shown here with its context. The antigen remains undetermined. The study ran its PCR with 60 Vbeta and 13 Jbeta primers. Some clones are missing from TCRdb's copy, which holds only in-frame ones; the method was immunoSEQ multiplex PCR. This sample has a few hundred thousand clones, with around 90% found just once. The CDR3 contains 15 residues. The germline gives CDR1 SNHLY, CDR2 FYNNEI. After removal of 0 bases from V and 0 bases from J, the junction contained 2 bases not matched to a gene. The data are from a study of cytomegalovirus exposure and HLA in healthy donors. Regarding the study as a whole: At a 0.05 false discovery rate, a later analysis found 18,000 or so TCR beta sequences to be associated with HLA alleles. The authors enumerated over 150 TCR beta chains as linked to cytomegalovirus. Per a later analysis, HLA-associated TCR beta chains showed more clonal expansion than other, equally common TCR beta chains. Most subjects' HLA-A and HLA-B alleles were reportedly predicted from TCR beta sequences.

The chain couples TRBV2 to TRBJ2-7; TRBD1 agrees at 7 bases. This TCR was sampled from a girl aged 2-10 years in good health and CMV-seronegative. Sequencing input: PBMCs. The CDR3 coding sequence is TGTGCCAGCAGTGAAGCGGGACAGTCCTCCTACGAGCAGTACTTC. Its protein product is CASSEAGQSSYEQYF.